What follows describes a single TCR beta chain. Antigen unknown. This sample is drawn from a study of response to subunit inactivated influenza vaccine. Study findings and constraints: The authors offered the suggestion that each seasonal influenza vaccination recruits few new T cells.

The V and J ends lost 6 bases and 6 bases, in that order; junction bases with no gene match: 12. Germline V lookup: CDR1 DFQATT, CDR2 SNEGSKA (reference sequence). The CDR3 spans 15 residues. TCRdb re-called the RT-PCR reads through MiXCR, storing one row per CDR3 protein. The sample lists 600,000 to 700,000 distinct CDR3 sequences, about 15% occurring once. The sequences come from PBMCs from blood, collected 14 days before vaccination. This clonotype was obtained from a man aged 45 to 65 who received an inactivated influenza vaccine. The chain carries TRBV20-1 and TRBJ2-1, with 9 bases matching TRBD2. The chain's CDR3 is CSAGRSSGSSNEQFF. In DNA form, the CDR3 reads TGCAGTGCCGGCCGAAGTAGCGGGAGCTCCAATGAGCAGTTCTTC.